This is a list of T cell receptor beta chains from one sample in a study of naive and memory T cell subsets. TCRdb re-called the UMI-ligation and nested PCR reads with MiXCR, one entry per CDR3 protein. Of 120,000 to 150,000 distinct CDR3 sequences listed, approximately 15% are singletons. The sequencing input was naive CD4+ T cells from blood. The receptors stem from a human donor in good health. The CDR3 runs from the conserved cysteine through the conserved F or W. Clone size is shown for a subset of rows, as once, few, many or a class of expanded clone.

TRBJ2-7	TRBV14	.	CASSQVWGSGITYEQYF
TRBJ2-1	TRBV2	many	CASQTSGPYNEQFF
TRBJ1-3	TRBV29-1	.	CSAGPAGVSGNTIYF
TRBJ2-3	TRBV7-2	.	CASSLIAGVGHDTQYF
TRBJ2-1	TRBV2	.	CVSGRGTHNEQFF
TRBJ2-2	TRBV11-3	few	CASSNLPMGGELFF
TRBJ2-7	TRBV10-3	few	CAISEYRNGEQYF
TRBJ2-1	TRBV3-1	many	CASSGGLGLRNEQFF
TRBJ2-7	TRBV29-1	.	CSADGQGDEQYF
TRBJ2-7	TRBV6-5	.	CASSVLTGRGYSHYEQYF
TRBJ2-5	TRBV5-1	.	CASRTSVGPQETQYF
TRBJ1-1	TRBV12-3/TRBV12-4	few	CASRLREGTEAFF
TRBJ2-1	TRBV5-1	few	CASSLVQGGEQFF
TRBJ2-1	TRBV11-3	.	CASSLVRGGKNEQFF
TRBJ2-3	TRBV19	.	CASRYRTSGKTDTQYF
TRBJ2-1	TRBV7-2	.	CASSSPGLAGGRNEQFF
TRBJ1-2	TRBV12-5	.	CASGLVQKGGYGYTF
TRBJ1-3	TRBV5-1	few	CASSLGGSTVTGNTIYF
TRBJ2-4	TRBV24-1	.	CATSVTPEGGNIQYF
TRBJ1-1	TRBV7-2	.	CASSLEFGKAFF
TRBJ2-1	TRBV2	.	CASSEVLTSQNNEQFF
TRBJ1-4	TRBV7-2	.	CASSSVTEKLFF
TRBJ2-1	TRBV11-2	few	CASSQGREVGEQFF
TRBJ2-3	TRBV29-1	few	CSVLKRQLQADTQYF
TRBJ2-3	TRBV29-1	few	CSAKTGTDTQYF
TRBJ2-7	TRBV27	few	CASSPLGPWSYEQYF
TRBJ2-5	TRBV5-4	.	CASSLGGSAISGETQYF
TRBJ1-1	TRBV11-1	.	CASSFTREAFF
TRBJ2-5	TRBV20-1	.	CSASQGALETQYF
TRBJ1-5	TRBV2	.	CASGVDQPQHF
TRBJ2-5	TRBV28	many	CASLAGKETQYF
TRBJ2-7	TRBV20-1	.	CSARAGDYNYEQYF
TRBJ1-1	TRBV6-5	.	CATKPIQSMNTEAFF
TRBJ2-2	TRBV10-3	.	CAISGGLAGPGELFF
TRBJ1-6	TRBV27	.	CASKLSYGPDNSPLHF
TRBJ2-3	TRBV12-3/TRBV12-4	many	CASSSQGSTDTQYF
TRBJ1-1	TRBV30	few	CAWSDWDIAEAFF
TRBJ2-6	TRBV24-1	many	CATGTTSGANVLTF
TRBJ2-7	TRBV5-1	many	CASSLVGNSYEQYF
TRBJ1-5	TRBV12-3/TRBV12-4	few	CASSNRFSNQPQHF
TRBJ2-3	TRBV4-3	.	CASSQEGQVVSDTQYF
TRBJ2-1	TRBV5-1	.	CASSLAGLAGSAEQFF
TRBJ2-3	TRBV11-1	.	CASSLGRWGSGNTQYF
TRBJ2-5	TRBV19	.	CASSERPGTSGTQRETQYF
TRBJ2-7	TRBV4-1	few	CASSQGGGRGAIYEQYF
TRBJ1-2	TRBV20-1	few	CSAPRTVLYGYTF
TRBJ2-3	TRBV29-1	few	CSVEPPEQDTQYF
TRBJ2-2	TRBV6-6	few	CASSQGASGPNTGELFF
TRBJ1-6	TRBV29-1	few	CSVSGGEEGYNSPLHF
TRBJ2-3	TRBV6-1	.	CAIKAVERGSDTQYF
TRBJ2-7	TRBV28	.	CASSWQGGEQYF
TRBJ2-7	TRBV5-4	.	CASSPGTPVEYEQYF
TRBJ2-1	TRBV7-9	.	CASSFGEQFF
TRBJ1-6	TRBV20-1	.	CSAREEGRHSPLHF
TRBJ1-5	TRBV15	.	CATSLGLNNQPQHF